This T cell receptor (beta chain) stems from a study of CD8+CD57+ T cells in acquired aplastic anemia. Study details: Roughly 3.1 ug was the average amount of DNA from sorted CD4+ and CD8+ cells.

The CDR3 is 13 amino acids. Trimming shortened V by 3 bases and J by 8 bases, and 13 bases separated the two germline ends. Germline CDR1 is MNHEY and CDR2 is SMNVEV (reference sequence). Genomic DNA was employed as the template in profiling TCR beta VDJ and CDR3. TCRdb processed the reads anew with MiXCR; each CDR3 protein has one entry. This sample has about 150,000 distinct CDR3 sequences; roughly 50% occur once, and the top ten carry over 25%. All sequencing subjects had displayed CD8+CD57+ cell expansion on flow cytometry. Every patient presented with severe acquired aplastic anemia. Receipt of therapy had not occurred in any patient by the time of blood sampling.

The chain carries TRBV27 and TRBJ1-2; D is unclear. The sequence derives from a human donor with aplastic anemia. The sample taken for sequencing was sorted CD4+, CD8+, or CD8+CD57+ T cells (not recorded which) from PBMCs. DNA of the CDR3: TGTGCCAGCAGTTTCGGCAGGCATGGCGGCTACACCTTC. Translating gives CASSFGRHGGYTF.